Given below is one T cell receptor (beta chain) in context. The antigen remains undetermined. The sample comes from a study of blood T cells in healthy people across ages. Study results and caveats: Expanded clonotype shifts may have been confounded, as the donors had an unknown CMV status.

For the second PCR, which ran for about 6 to 12 cycles, a sample-barcoded 5' primer and a J-beta primer mix were used. TCRdb ran MiXCR on the 5' RACE reads and lists one entry per CDR3 protein. The repertoire holds fewer than 2 million distinct CDR3 sequences, with approximately 39% as singletons. Isolating PBMCs gave at least 6 million of these cells per sample. This CDR3 has 15 amino acids. Germline lookup yields CDR1 SNHLY and CDR2 FYNNEI. Between the trimmed V and J ends, which lost 2 bases and 4 bases, there was a span of 14 bases. This TCR came from a human donor in good health. The chain has TRBV2 and TRBJ1-2; tentatively, D is TRBD1 (5 bases). Sequencing input: blood. CDR3 sequence reads: CASSEMIGVLYGYTF. Here the CDR3 DNA reads TGTGCCAGCAGTGAAATGATAGGGGTCCTCTATGGCTACACCTTC.